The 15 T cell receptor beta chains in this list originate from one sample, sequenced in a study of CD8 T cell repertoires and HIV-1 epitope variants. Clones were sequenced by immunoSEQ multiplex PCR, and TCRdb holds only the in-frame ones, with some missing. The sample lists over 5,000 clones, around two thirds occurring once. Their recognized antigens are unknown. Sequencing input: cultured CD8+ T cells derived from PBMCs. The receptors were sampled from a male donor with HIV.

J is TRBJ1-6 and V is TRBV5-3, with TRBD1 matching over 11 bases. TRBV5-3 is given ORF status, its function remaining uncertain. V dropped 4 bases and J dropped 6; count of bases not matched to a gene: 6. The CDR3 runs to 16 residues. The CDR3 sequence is CARSRGQGESNSPLHF. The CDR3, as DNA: TGTGCCAGAAGCCGGGGACAGGGGGAAAGTAATTCACCCCTCCACTTT.

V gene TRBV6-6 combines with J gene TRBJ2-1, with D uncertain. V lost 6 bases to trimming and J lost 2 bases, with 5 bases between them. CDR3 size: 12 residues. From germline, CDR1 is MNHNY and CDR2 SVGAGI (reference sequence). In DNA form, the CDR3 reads TGTGCCAGCAGCCGACCCTACAATGAGCAGTTCTTC. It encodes CASSRPYNEQFF.

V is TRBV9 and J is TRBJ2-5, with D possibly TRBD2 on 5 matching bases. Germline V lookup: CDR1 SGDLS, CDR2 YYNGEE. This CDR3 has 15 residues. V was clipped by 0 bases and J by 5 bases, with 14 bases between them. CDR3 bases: TGTGCCAGCAGCGTAGGAGGGAGCGAGGAGGAGACCCAGTACTTC. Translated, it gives CASSVGGSEEETQYF. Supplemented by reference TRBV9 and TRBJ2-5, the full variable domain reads DSGVTQTPKHLITATGQRVTLRCSPRSGDLSVYWYQQSLDQGLQFLIQYYNGEERAKGNILERFSAQQFPDLHSELNLSSLELGDSALYFCASSVGGSEEETQYFGPGTRLLVL.

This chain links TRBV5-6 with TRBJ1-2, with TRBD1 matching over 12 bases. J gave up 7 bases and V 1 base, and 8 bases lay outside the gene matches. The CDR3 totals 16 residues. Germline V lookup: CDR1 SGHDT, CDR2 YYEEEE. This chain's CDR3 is CASSLSMGQGASGYTF. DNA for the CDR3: TGTGCCAGCAGCTTGTCTATGGGACAGGGGGCGAGTGGCTACACCTTC.

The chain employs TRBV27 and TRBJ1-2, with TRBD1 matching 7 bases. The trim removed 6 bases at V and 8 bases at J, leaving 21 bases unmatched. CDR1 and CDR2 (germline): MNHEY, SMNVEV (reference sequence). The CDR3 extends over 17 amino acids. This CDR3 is CASRSLDRALLPWGYTF. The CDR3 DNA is TGTGCCAGCAGGAGCCTCGACAGGGCCCTCCTCCCGTGGGGCTACACCTTC.

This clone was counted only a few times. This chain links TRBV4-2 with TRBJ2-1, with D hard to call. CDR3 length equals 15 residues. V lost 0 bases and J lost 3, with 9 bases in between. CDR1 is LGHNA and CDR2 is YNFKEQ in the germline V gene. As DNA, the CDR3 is TGTGCCAGCAGCCAAGAGTCAGGAAGCTACAATGAGCAGTTCTTC. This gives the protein CASSQESGSYNEQFF.

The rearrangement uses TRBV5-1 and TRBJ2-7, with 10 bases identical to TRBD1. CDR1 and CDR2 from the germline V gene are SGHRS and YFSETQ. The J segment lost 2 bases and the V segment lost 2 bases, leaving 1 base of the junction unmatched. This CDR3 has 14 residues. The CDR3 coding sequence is TGCGCCAGCAGCTTCGGGACAGGGGCCTACGAGCAGTACTTC. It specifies CASSFGTGAYEQYF.

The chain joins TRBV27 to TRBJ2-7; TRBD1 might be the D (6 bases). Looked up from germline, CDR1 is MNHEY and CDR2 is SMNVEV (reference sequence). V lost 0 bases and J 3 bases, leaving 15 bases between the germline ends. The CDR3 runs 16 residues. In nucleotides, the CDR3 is TGTGCCAGCAGTTTATCGGGGGCGGCCGGTTACTACGAGCAGTACTTC. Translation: CASSLSGAAGYYEQYF.

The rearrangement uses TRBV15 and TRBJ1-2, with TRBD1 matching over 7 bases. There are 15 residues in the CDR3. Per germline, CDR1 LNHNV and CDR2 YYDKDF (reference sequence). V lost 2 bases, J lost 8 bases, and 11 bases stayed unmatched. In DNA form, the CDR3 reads TGTGCCACCAGCAGAACCCGGGACAGTGTGCAAGGCTACACCTTC. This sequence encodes CATSRTRDSVQGYTF.

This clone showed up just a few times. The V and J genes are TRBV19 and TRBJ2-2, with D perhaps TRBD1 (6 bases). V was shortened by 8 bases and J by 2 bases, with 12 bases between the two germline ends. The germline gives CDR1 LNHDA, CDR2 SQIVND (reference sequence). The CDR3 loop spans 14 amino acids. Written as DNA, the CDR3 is TGTGCCAGTCGGACAGAAGTAAACACCGGGGAGCTGTTTTTT. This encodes CASRTEVNTGELFF.

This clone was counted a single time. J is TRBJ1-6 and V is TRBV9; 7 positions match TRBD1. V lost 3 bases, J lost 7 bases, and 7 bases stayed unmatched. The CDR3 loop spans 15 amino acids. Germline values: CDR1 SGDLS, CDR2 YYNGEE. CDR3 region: CASSAQDRANSPLHF. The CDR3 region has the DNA TGTGCCAGCAGCGCACAAGACAGGGCAAATTCACCCCTCCACTTT.

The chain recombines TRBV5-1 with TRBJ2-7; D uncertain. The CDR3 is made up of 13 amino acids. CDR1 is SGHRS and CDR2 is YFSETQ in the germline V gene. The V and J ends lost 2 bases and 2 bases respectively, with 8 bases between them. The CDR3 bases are TGCGCCAGCAGCTTCTCAGCGACCTACGAGCAGTACTTC. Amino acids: CASSFSATYEQYF.

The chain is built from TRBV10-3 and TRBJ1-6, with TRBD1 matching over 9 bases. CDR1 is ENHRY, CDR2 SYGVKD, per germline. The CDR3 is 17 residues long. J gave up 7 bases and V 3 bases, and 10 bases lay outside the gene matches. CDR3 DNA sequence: TGTGCCATCAGTGACCGGGCAGAAGGACAGGGGAATTCACCCCTCCACTTT. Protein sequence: CAISDRAEGQGNSPLHF.

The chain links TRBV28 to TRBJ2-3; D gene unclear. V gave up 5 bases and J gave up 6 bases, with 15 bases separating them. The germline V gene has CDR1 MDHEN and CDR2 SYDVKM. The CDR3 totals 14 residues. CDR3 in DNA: TGTGCCAGCAGTCTCTTTCTAGAAAGGGATACGCAGTATTTT. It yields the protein CASSLFLERDTQYF.

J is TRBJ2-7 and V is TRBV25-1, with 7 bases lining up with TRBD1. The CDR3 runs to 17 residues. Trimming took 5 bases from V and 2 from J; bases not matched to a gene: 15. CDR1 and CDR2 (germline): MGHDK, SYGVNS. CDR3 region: CASSPTVGLGQPYEQYF. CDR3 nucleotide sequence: TGTGCCAGCAGTCCGACCGTAGGATTGGGACAGCCCTACGAGCAGTACTTC.